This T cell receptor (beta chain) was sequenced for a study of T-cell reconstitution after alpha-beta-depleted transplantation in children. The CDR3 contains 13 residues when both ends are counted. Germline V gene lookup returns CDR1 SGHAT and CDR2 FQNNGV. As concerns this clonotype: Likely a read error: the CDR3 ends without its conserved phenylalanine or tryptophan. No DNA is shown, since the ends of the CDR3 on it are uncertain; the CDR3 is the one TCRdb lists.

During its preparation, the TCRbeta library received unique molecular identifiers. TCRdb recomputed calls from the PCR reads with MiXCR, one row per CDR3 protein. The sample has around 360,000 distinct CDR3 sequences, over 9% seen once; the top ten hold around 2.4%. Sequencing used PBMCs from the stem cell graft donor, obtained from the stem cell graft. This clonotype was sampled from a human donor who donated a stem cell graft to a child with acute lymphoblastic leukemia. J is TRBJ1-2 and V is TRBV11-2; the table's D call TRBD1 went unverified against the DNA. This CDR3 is CASSSPSSPGPIT.